This T cell receptor beta chain was captured by sequencing in a study of blood T cell repertoires in COVID-19. Study-level information: Researchers got acute and convalescent COVID-19 samples from the United States, Italy and Spain. In each case, the material was cDNA or gDNA derived from T cells, B-cell-depleted T cells, or PBMCs.

In the source study's methods: Cell counts per sample came from amplifying reference gene primers. Sequencing was performed with immunoSEQ multiplex PCR; in TCRdb, only in-frame clones are kept and a portion is missing. That table gives V, J and clone size, and the DNA gave D and trimming. The table has fewer than 300,000 clones, over 80% seen once. There are 16 residues in the CDR3. Trimming cost V 4 bases and J 2 bases, with 15 bases left between them. Germline V lookup: CDR1 SGDLS, CDR2 YYNGEE. Patients in Seattle were enrolled during active infection, then followed longitudinally. The chain has TRBV9 and TRBJ2-2, with a possible D match to TRBD2 (5 bases). This clonotype was sampled from a woman in her fifties or sixties with COVID-19, enrolled during active disease. The sample comprised peripheral blood. The CDR3 is CASSTWTPINTGELFF. For the CDR3, the DNA is TGTGCCAGCAGCACCTGGACTCCCATTAACACCGGGGAGCTGTTTTTT.